This TCR beta chain was captured by sequencing in a study of T cell repertoires in cytomegalovirus infection. About the study: Carrying CMV and the relevant HLA type showed in public TCR beta signatures.

Study results and caveats: Dominating the ex vivo response were TCR beta clonotypes that were CMV-specific and HLA-C-restricted.

As to this clonotype: Its specificity is not known.

MiXCR, applied by TCRdb to the reads, yields one record per CDR3 protein. The sample lists about 89,000 distinct CDR3 sequences, about 29% seen once, with more than 70% in the top ten. Sequencing was performed on CD8+ T cells from cultured PBMCs, taken from culture after CMV antigen stimulation. The source is a human donor in good health (CMV status not recorded). Some clones in this sample may be carry-over from other donors' samples.

The CDR3 nucleotides are TGTGCCAGCAGTTTAGTCGGGACCCCCTCCTACGAGCAGTACTTC. Translating it yields CASSLVGTPSYEQYF. The chain carries TRBV12-3 or TRBV12-4 and TRBJ2-7; D may be TRBD1 or TRBD2 (5 bases each). V was clipped by 1 base and J by 0 bases, with 10 bases between them. The CDR3 is made up of 15 amino acids.